This entry describes one T cell receptor beta chain. Its antigen is undetermined. Evenly divided among several immunoSEQ plates was the genomic DNA of each subset. Per the original methods: ImmunoSEQ supplied junction-only sequences lacking quality scores, so filtering was different. Clones were read by immunoSEQ multiplex PCR, and TCRdb kept only the in-frame ones, dropping some. That table furnishes V, J and clone size, whereas the DNA furnished D and trimming. The sample carries over 2 million clones, about 95% recorded once. The data belong to a study of shared clonotypes between healthy human individuals. Study-wide points: Clonotypes shared by all four sorted-subset donors had higher generation probabilities than non-shared clonotypes.

Naive CD8 cells, CD45RO-negative and positively selected for CCR7, excluded terminally differentiated effector memory CD45RA+ cells. The CDR3 length is 16 residues. Germline V gene lookup returns CDR1 MGHDK and CDR2 SYGVNS. The ends were cut back, 0 bases at V and 0 bases at J, with 10 bases in the middle. The chain employs TRBV25-1 and TRBJ2-3; D might be TRBD2 (6 bases). Specimen: naive CD8+ T cells sorted from blood. The clonotype originates from a man younger than 35 in good health. The CDR3 protein is CASSEYGTLSTDTQYF. In nucleotides, the CDR3 is TGTGCCAGCAGTGAATACGGGACTTTGAGCACAGATACGCAGTATTTT.